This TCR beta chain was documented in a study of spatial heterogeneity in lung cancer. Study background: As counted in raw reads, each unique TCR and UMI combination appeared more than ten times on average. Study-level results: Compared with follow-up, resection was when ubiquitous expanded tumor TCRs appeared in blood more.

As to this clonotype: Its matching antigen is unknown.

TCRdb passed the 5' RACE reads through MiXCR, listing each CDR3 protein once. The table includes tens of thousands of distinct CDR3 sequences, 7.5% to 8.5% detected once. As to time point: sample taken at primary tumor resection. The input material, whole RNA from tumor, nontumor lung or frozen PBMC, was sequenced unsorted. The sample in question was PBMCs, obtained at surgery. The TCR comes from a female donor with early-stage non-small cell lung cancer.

The CDR3 DNA reads as TGTGCCAGCAGACCCCAGGGGGACGGTAGCAATCAGCCCCAGCATTTT. It specifies CASRPQGDGSNQPQHF. V is TRBV7-9 and J is TRBJ1-5; 7 bases agree with TRBD1. This CDR3 region has 16 residues. Germline V gene lookup returns CDR1 SEHNR and CDR2 FQNEAQ (reference sequence). With 6 bases clipped from V and 0 bases from J, the junction kept 8 bases outside the gene matches.